The rows below give T cell receptor beta chains drawn from one sample of a study of T cell responses to AZD1222 COVID-19 vaccine. This table comes from immunoSEQ multiplex PCR, and its TCRdb copy is limited to in-frame clones, with some not included. The sample includes tens of thousands of clones, roughly 89% of them seen just once. Specimen: peripheral blood, collected on day 0 of AZD1222 vaccination. The receptor source for this set is an adult in good health. Each CDR3 is given with its conserved first and last residue. The D gene is left open where the match is weak. Not every row has a clone size; where given, it reads once, few, many or a size class.

>TRBV27|TRBD1|TRBJ1-2|.
TGTGCCAGCAGTTTGCGGACAGGGGGGCATATAGGCTTCTATGGCTACACCTTC
CASSLRTGGHIGFYGYTF
>TRBV5-1|.|TRBJ2-2|.
TGCGCCAGCAGCACCGGGACCGGTAACACCGGGGAGCTGTTTTTT
CASSTGTGNTGELFF
>TRBV2|.|TRBJ1-2|.
TGTGCCAGCAGCCACGATGGCTACACCTTC
CASSHDGYTF
>TRBV7-8|TRBD1|TRBJ1-1|once
TGTGCCAGCAGCCTGCGTACAGGGGGGGGGAACACTGAAGCTTTCTTT
CASSLRTGGGNTEAFF
>TRBV21-1|.|TRBJ2-4|.
TGTGCCAGCAGCAAAGGAGAAGGGCAGGGAGCCAAAAACATTCAGTACTTC
CASSKGEGQGAKNIQYF
>TRBV10-3|TRBD1|TRBJ2-7|.
TGTGCCATCAGTGTAGGGACAGGGCCCGAGCAGTACTTC
CAISVGTGPEQYF
>TRBV6-5|.|TRBJ1-5|.
TGTGCCAGCAGGGGGCGGGATCAGCCCCAGCATTTT
CASRGRDQPQHF
>TRBV5-1|.|TRBJ2-3|.
TGCGCCAGCAGCTTAACCCCCTCAACTCGCACAGATACGCAGTATTTT
CASSLTPSTRTDTQYF
>TRBV3-1/TRBV3-2|.|TRBJ2-4|.
TGTGCCAGCAGCCAAGGACTTCCTATACGGGGCAAAAACATTCAGTACTTC
CASSQGLPIRGKNIQYF
>TRBV7-3|TRBD1|TRBJ1-1|.
TGTGCCAGCTCTTCCTCAGGGGGCACTGAAGCTTTCTTT
CASSSSGGTEAFF
>TRBV11-2|.|TRBJ1-1|.
TGTGCCAGCAGCTTGGGTATGAACACTGAAGCTTTCTTT
CASSLGMNTEAFF
>TRBV19|TRBD1|TRBJ1-6|.
TGTGCCAGTAGAGGACAGGGGGAGGATAATTCACCCCTCCACTTT
CASRGQGEDNSPLHF
>TRBV6-1|TRBD1|TRBJ1-2|.
TGTGCCAGCAGTGATACAGGGGTAAGAGGTGGCTACACCTTC
CASSDTGVRGGYTF
>TRBV15|.|TRBJ1-4|.
TGTGCCACCAAGGGAAGGGGCGCAACTAATGAAAAACTGTTTTTT
CATKGRGATNEKLFF
>TRBV10-3|.|TRBJ2-7|few
TGTGCCATCAGGGGGGACATAACCTACGAGCAGTACTTC
CAIRGDITYEQYF
>TRBV6-5|TRBD1|TRBJ2-5|.
TGTGCCAGCAGCGGGACAGGGGAAGAGACCCAGTACTTC
CASSGTGEETQYF
>TRBV18|.|TRBJ2-7|.
TGTGCCAGCTCATATATGGACGGCTCCTACGAGCAGTACTTC
CASSYMDGSYEQYF
>TRBV2|.|TRBJ1-1|.
TGTGCCAGCACCGACTTGGGGGACACTGAAGCTTTCTTT
CASTDLGDTEAFF
>TRBV4-1|TRBD1|TRBJ1-1|.
TGCGCCAGCAGCCCAACGGGACAGGGTGTAACTGAAGCTTTCTTT
CASSPTGQGVTEAFF
>TRBV7-2|.|TRBJ2-7|.
TGTGCCAGCAGCACAGGATTTTACTCCTACGAGCAGTACTTC
CASSTGFYSYEQYF
>TRBV7-2|.|TRBJ1-4|.
TGTGCCAGCAGCTGGAGACTGACAACTAATGAAAAACTGTTTTTT
CASSWRLTTNEKLFF
>TRBV5-4|.|TRBJ1-6|.
TGTGCCAGCAGCTTGGGGACAGCAAATACTTCACCCCTCCACTTT
CASSLGTANTSPLHF
>TRBV5-1|TRBD2|TRBJ2-1|.
TGCGCCAGCTTTAAGCGGGGGACGGTAGGTGAGCAGTTCTTC
CASFKRGTVGEQFF
>TRBV18|.|TRBJ2-3|.
TGTGCCAGCTCACCTACGGCCGGGGGAGATACGCAGTATTTT
CASSPTAGGDTQYF
>TRBV28|.|TRBJ1-4|.
TGTGCCAGCACCTTGGGGGCTTGGGAAAAACTGTTTTTT
CASTLGAWEKLFF
>TRBV24-1|TRBD1|TRBJ1-5|.
TGTGCCACCAGTGACCTCCGGGACAGGGGGCTTGGGCAGCCCCAGCATTTT
CATSDLRDRGLGQPQHF
>TRBV7-8|TRBD1|TRBJ1-2|.
TGTGCCAGCAGCTTGGTTGGACAGGGGATTGGCTACACCTTC
CASSLVGQGIGYTF
>TRBV7-9|TRBD1|TRBJ1-2|.
TGTGCCAGCAGCTTAGGACAGGGTAACTATGGCTACACCTTC
CASSLGQGNYGYTF
>TRBV10-3|TRBD1|TRBJ1-1|once
TGTGCCATCACCCCGGGACAGGGATCTGAAGCTTTCTTT
CAITPGQGSEAFF
>TRBV5-1|TRBD2|TRBJ2-2|.
TGCGCCAGCAGCTTGATAGCGGGGGTAAACACCGGGGAGCTGTTTTTT
CASSLIAGVNTGELFF
>TRBV19|.|TRBJ2-7|.
TGTGCCAGTAGTTCTCGGACAGACTCCTACGAGCAGTACTTC
CASSSRTDSYEQYF
>TRBV6-5|.|TRBJ1-2|.
TGTGCCAGCAGTTACCCGGGGCGTCGGGAAGAAGGCTACACCTTC
CASSYPGRREEGYTF
>TRBV7-2|TRBD1|TRBJ2-1|.
TGTGCCAGCAGCTTCGGGACAGGACTTAGCTCCTACAATGAGCAGTTCTTC
CASSFGTGLSSYNEQFF
>TRBV5-1|.|TRBJ1-2|.
TGCGCCAGCAGCTTGAGGGACAACTACTATGGCTACACCTTC
CASSLRDNYYGYTF
>TRBV11-1|TRBD2|TRBJ2-3|once
TGTGCCAGCAGCTTAGGCGGGGGGGCCACAGATACGCAGTATTTT
CASSLGGGATDTQYF
>TRBV12-3/TRBV12-4|.|TRBJ1-1|.
TGTGCCAGCACCTGGGGGAGAGACACTGAAGCTTTCTTT
CASTWGRDTEAFF
>TRBV12-3/TRBV12-4|TRBD1|TRBJ1-2|once
TGTGCCAGCAGTCCCAGGACAGGCGGCTACACCTTC
CASSPRTGGYTF
>TRBV5-1|.|TRBJ1-1|.
TGCGCCAGCAGCTTCGCCGGGAAAGCGCCTAACACTGAAGCTTTCTTT
CASSFAGKAPNTEAFF
>TRBV11-2|TRBD1|TRBJ2-7|few
TGTGCCAGCAGCTACATGACAGGGTACGACGAGCAGTACTTC
CASSYMTGYDEQYF
>TRBV2|.|TRBJ1-6|.
TGTGCCAGCAGGGAACAGGGAGTAAGCTCACCCCTCCACTTT
CASREQGVSSPLHF
>TRBV4-2|TRBD1|TRBJ2-3|.
TGTGCCAGCAGCCAAGTCAGCGGGACAGGGACAATTCCAGATACGCAGTATTTT
CASSQVSGTGTIPDTQYF
>TRBV18|TRBD1|TRBJ1-1|.
TGTGCCAGCCGGGCCACAGGGGTGGAGACTGAAGCTTTCTTT
CASRATGVETEAFF
>TRBV19|.|TRBJ1-2|.
TGTGCCAGTAGTATCACATGGGGCCGCGGCTACACCTTC
CASSITWGRGYTF
>TRBV21-1|.|TRBJ1-1|.
TGTGCCAGCAGCAAAGGTGGGGGACAGGGAGGATCCACTGAAGCTTTCTTT
CASSKGGGQGGSTEAFF
>TRBV5-1|.|TRBJ2-2|once
TGCGCCAGCAGCTCCGGGACACCGAACACCGGGGAGCTGTTTTTT
CASSSGTPNTGELFF
>TRBV7-8|TRBD1|TRBJ1-1|.
TGTGCCAGCAGCTTAGGGGGGACAGGGGGCACTGAAGCTTTCTTT
CASSLGGTGGTEAFF
>TRBV18|.|TRBJ1-2|.
TGTGCCAGCTCCCCCGACGGAGACTATGGCTACACCTTC
CASSPDGDYGYTF
>TRBV5-1|TRBD2|TRBJ2-1|.
TGCGCCAGCACAGCCAGCGGGGACTCCTACAATGAGCAGTTCTTC
CASTASGDSYNEQFF
>TRBV19|TRBD1|TRBJ1-2|.
TGTGCCAGTAGTGAAGCAGGGGGCTCTAACTATGGCTACACCTTC
CASSEAGGSNYGYTF
>TRBV20-1|.|TRBJ2-1|.
TGCAGTGCTAGTCCCTGGGGAAATGAGCAGTTCTTC
CSASPWGNEQFF
>TRBV11-2|.|TRBJ1-2|.
TGTGCCAGCAGCTTACAGGGATGGGACTATGGCTACACCTTC
CASSLQGWDYGYTF
>TRBV7-2|TRBD1|TRBJ1-1|.
TGTGCCAGCAGCTTAGGATACAGGGGGAACACTGAAGCTTTCTTT
CASSLGYRGNTEAFF
>TRBV7-3|TRBD2|TRBJ2-1|.
TGTGCCAGCAGCCCGCGTCGTGCGGGGGGGTCCAATGAGCAGTTCTTC
CASSPRRAGGSNEQFF